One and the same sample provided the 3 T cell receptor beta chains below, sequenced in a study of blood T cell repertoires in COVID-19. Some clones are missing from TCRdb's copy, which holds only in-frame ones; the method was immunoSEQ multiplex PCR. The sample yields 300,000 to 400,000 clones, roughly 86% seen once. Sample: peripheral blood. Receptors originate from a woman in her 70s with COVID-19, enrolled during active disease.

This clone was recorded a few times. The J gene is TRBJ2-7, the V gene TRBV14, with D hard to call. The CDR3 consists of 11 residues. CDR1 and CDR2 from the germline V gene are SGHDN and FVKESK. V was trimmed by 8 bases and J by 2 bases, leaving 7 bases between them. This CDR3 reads CASSRAYEQYF. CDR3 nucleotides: TGTGCCAGCTCACGAGCCTACGAGCAGTACTTC.

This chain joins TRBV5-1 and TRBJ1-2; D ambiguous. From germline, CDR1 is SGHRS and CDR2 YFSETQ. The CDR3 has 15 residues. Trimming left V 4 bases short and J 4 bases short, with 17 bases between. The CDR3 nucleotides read TGCGCCAGCAGCCAGGAAAATCCCAGCAGCTATGGCTACACCTTC. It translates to CASSQENPSSYGYTF.

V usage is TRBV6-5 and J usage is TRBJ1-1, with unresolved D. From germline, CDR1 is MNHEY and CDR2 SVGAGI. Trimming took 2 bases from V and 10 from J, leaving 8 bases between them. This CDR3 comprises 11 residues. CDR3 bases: TGTGCCAGCAGTTACGTCGGGATAGCTTTCTTT. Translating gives CASSYVGIAFF.